This T cell receptor beta chain was retrieved from a study of T cells after yellow fever vaccination. Study conclusions and caveats: Clonotypes shared by both compartments, CD4 and CD8, made up a small share.

Germline CDR1 SGHRS, CDR2 YFSETQ. V was clipped by 3 bases and J by 2 bases, with 13 bases between them. The CDR3 contains 15 residues. The sample holds a few counts of this clonotype. Its antigen is not known. TCRdb used MiXCR to reprocess the 5' RACE reads, holding one entry per CDR3 protein. The data hold some 600,000 distinct CDR3 sequences, with 12% observed a single time. Source: PBMCs, taken on the day of the yellow fever booster vaccination. This clonotype was sampled from a man aged 30 to 39 who received the YFV17D yellow fever vaccine. The V gene is TRBV5-1, the J gene TRBJ2-3; D may be TRBD2 (5 bases). The CDR3 is CASSSRGEPTDTQYF. Here the CDR3 DNA reads TGCGCCAGCAGCTCCCGGGGTGAACCCACAGATACGCAGTATTTT.